These 13 T cell receptor beta chains share one sample of origin, sequenced in a study of CD8+CD57+ T cells in acquired aplastic anemia (dated by TCRdb to 2017 to 2018). Flow cytometry had shown CD8+CD57+ cell expansion in the patients selected for sequencing. The instrument given in TCRdb is Illumina HiSeq 2000. Genomic DNA served as template for TCR beta VDJ combination and CDR3 sequence profiling. Through fastp at Q25 and MiXCR, TCRdb rebuilt clones from the public reads, retaining in-frame beta chains. Identical CDR3 protein sequences are pooled into one entry, listed with their most common genes and DNA. This sample holds roughly 170,000 distinct CDR3 sequences; almost 50% were observed only once. The ten largest clones take up under 15% of the sample. Sequenced: sorted CD4+, CD8+, or CD8+CD57+ T cells (not recorded which) from PBMCs. All receptors derive from a human donor with aplastic anemia.

This clonotype was picked up many times. The chain's CDR3 is CATSDSAGVRGTDTQYF. CDR3 coding DNA: TGTGCCACCAGTGATTCGGCAGGGGTCAGGGGCACAGATACGCAGTATTTT. The chain couples TRBV24-1 to TRBJ2-3; TRBD1 is a possible D gene (6 bases). Germline V lookup: CDR1 KGHDR, CDR2 SFDVKD. Trimming shortened V by 2 bases and J by 1 base, and 15 bases separated the two germline ends. This CDR3 spans 17 amino acids.

This clonotype was counted at least ten times. The chain uses TRBV11-3 and TRBJ2-1; TRBD2 is a possible D gene (6 bases). Trimming pared 5 bases from V and 4 bases from J, leaving 12 bases between. This CDR3 region has 14 residues. The V gene's germline CDR1 is SGHNT and CDR2 YENEEA. The CDR3 spells CASSVGLTYNEQFF. The CDR3 DNA follows: TGTGCCAGCAGCGTAGGACTAACATACAATGAGCAGTTCTTC.

The rearrangement joins TRBV19 to TRBJ1-5, with TRBD1 matching over 7 bases. CDR3 length equals 15 residues. V lost 4 bases to trimming and J lost 4 bases; unmatched junction nucleotides: 7. Germline V CDR1 and CDR2: LNHDA, SQIVND (reference sequence). The CDR3: CASSTGGFGNQPQHF. The CDR3 DNA reads as TGTGCCAGTAGTACAGGGGGTTTTGGGAATCAGCCCCAGCATTTT.

V and J are TRBV10-1 and TRBJ2-3, with TRBD2 matching 14 bases. After removal of 0 bases from V and 4 bases from J, the junction contained 3 bases not matched to a gene. Germline V gives CDR1 WNHNN, CDR2 SYGVQD (reference sequence). CDR3 length equals 17 residues. The CDR3 spells CASSESGLAGVADTQYF. DNA for the CDR3: TGCGCCAGCAGTGAGTCGGGACTAGCGGGGGTCGCAGATACGCAGTATTTT.

This chain connects TRBV7-3 to TRBJ2-3; a weak D match, TRBD2 (5 bases). Between the trimmed V and J ends, which lost 5 bases and 4 bases, there was a span of 10 bases. CDR3 size: 13 residues. Germline CDR1 SGHTA, CDR2 FQGTGA. CDR3 coding DNA: TGTGCCAGCAGCCTACTAGGGCCAGATACGCAGTATTTT. It is translated as CASSLLGPDTQYF. The full variable domain, rest sourced from reference TRBV7-3 and TRBJ2-3, is GAGVSQTPSNKVTEKGKYVELRCDPISGHTALYWYRQSLGQGPEFLIYFQGTGAADDSGLPNDRFFAVRPEGSVSTLKIQRTERGDSAVYLCASSLLGPDTQYFGPGTRLTVL.

The CDR3 sequence: CASSSTNYNEQFF. For the CDR3, the DNA is TGTGCCAGCAGCTCCACTAACTACAATGAGCAGTTCTTC. The V and J genes are TRBV5-4 and TRBJ2-1; D is uncertain. Between the trimmed V and J ends, which lost 3 bases and 3 bases, there was a span of 7 bases. Germline V CDR1 and CDR2: SGHNT, YYREEE (reference sequence). CDR3 size: 13 residues. The entire variable domain, with the rest obtained from reference TRBV5-4 and TRBJ2-1, is as follows: ETGVTQSPTHLIKTRGQQVTLRCSSQSGHNTVSWYQQALGQGPQFIFQYYREEENGRGNFPPRFSGLQFPNYSSELNVNALELDDSALYLCASSSTNYNEQFFGPGTRLTVL.

V is TRBV19 and J is TRBJ1-1, with D hard to call. From germline, CDR1 is LNHDA and CDR2 SQIVND (reference sequence). The CDR3 has 14 amino acids. V lost 5 bases to trimming and J lost 2 bases, with 12 bases between them. The CDR3 bases are TGTGCCAGTAGTTATAGTTGGGGAAACACTGAAGCTTTCTTT. Translation gives CASSYSWGNTEAFF.

This clonotype has only one observation. The chain recombines TRBV5-8 with TRBJ2-7; 13 bases are a match to TRBD2. Germline V gives CDR1 SGHTS, CDR2 YDEGEE. Trimming at V came to 0 bases and at J to 7 bases, leaving 4 bases not matched to a gene. The CDR3 extends over 15 amino acids. As DNA, the CDR3 is TGTGCCAGCAGCTTGGCCGGGACTAGCGGGATTGAGCAGTACTTC. This codes for CASSLAGTSGIEQYF. Full variable domain (rest looked up from reference TRBV5-8 and TRBJ2-7): EAGVTQSPTHLIKTRGQQATLRCSPISGHTSVYWYQQALGLGLQFLLWYDEGEERNRGNFPPRFSGRQFPNYSSELNVNALELEDSALYLCASSLAGTSGIEQYFGPGTRLTVT.

This clonotype appeared a few times. This chain connects TRBV29-1 to TRBJ1-1, with D possibly TRBD1 on 6 matching bases. The CDR3 loop spans 15 amino acids. The germline V and J ends were trimmed by 3 bases and 11 bases, with 25 bases remaining between them. Germline V gives CDR1 SQVTM, CDR2 ANQGSEA. CDR3 in DNA: TGCAGCGTTGATCGGCAGGGGAAAGGGGCGTCCCGGGCTTTCTTT. Translated: CSVDRQGKGASRAFF.

This clonotype showed up many times. This chain joins TRBV12-3 or TRBV12-4 and TRBJ1-1; TRBD1 might be the D (5 bases). This CDR3 spans 13 amino acids. V was pared by 5 bases and J by 3 bases, with 10 bases between. Here the CDR3 DNA reads TGTGCCAGCAGTCCGATGGGGGACACTGAAGCTTTCTTT. It specifies CASSPMGDTEAFF.

In its sample, this clonotype was seen many times. The chain couples TRBV28 to TRBJ1-6, with D hard to call. Germline lookup yields CDR1 MDHEN and CDR2 SYDVKM. The CDR3 spans 13 residues. The V end was cut by 5 bases, the J end by 8 bases, with 10 bases between. CDR3 DNA sequence: TGTGCCAGCAGTGTACCAGGTTATTCACCCCTCCACTTT. Residues: CASSVPGYSPLHF.

This clonotype was observed many times. V usage is TRBV29-1 and J usage is TRBJ2-7; D is unresolved. Germline values: CDR1 SQVTM, CDR2 ANQGSEA. There are 11 residues in the CDR3. V dropped 7 bases and J dropped 6 bases, with 13 bases sitting between them. CDR3: CSGLSGLEQYF. Written as DNA, the CDR3 is TGCAGCGGTCTCTCAGGTCTCGAGCAGTACTTC.

The V call is TRBV2, the J call TRBJ1-1; perhaps TRBD1 as D (5 bases). V gave up 0 bases and J gave up 8 bases, with 13 bases separating them. The CDR3 has 14 residues. Germline loops: CDR1 SNHLY, CDR2 FYNNEI. DNA of the CDR3: TGTGCCAGCAGTGAAGCGGGGGAAACAGGAGAAGCTTTCTTT. Translation gives CASSEAGETGEAFF.